This is a list of T cell receptor beta chains from one sample in a study of blood T cell repertoires in COVID-19. Here immunoSEQ multiplex PCR was the method, and the copy in TCRdb shows in-frame clones only, minus some. The table lists 130,000 to 150,000 clones, around 90% of them singletons. Sample: peripheral blood. The receptors here all came from a woman aged 45 to 65 with acute or convalescent COVID-19. Each CDR3 is given with its conserved first and last residue. The D gene is left open where the match is weak. The size of a clone is reported for some rows only, either as once, few or many, or as a class for expanded clones.

v_call	d_call	clone_size	j_call	cdr3_nt	cdr3_aa
TRBV5-4	TRBD1	NA	TRBJ2-2	TGTGCCAGCAGCTTGGGGCAGGGGGCGCGCACCGGGGAGCTGTTTTTT	CASSLGQGARTGELFF
TRBV29-1	NA	NA	TRBJ1-6	TGCAGCGCCGGGACTGGGAATTCACCCCTCCACTTT	CSAGTGNSPLHF
TRBV30	NA	NA	TRBJ1-3	TGTGCCTGGAGTGGACAGGCCTTCTCTGGAAACACCATATATTTT	CAWSGQAFSGNTIYF
TRBV5-6	TRBD1	few	TRBJ1-3	TGTGCCAGCAGCCCCCAGGACAGGTCTGATTTAGGGAACACCATATATTTT	CASSPQDRSDLGNTIYF
TRBV13	NA	NA	TRBJ1-2	TGTGCCAGCAGCTTACAGGGAGGCGGCGGCTACACCTTC	CASSLQGGGGYTF
TRBV3-1/TRBV3-2	NA	NA	TRBJ1-6	TGTGCCAGCAGCCAAGACAGGGGAGTGGATTCACCCCTCCACTTT	CASSQDRGVDSPLHF
TRBV7-9	NA	NA	TRBJ1-2	TGTGCCAGCAGCCCTTGGACAGAAATAGCAAACTATGGCTACACCTTC	CASSPWTEIANYGYTF
TRBV3-1/TRBV3-2	TRBD1	NA	TRBJ2-5	TGTGCCAGCAGCCCACAGGGGGGAAAGACCCAGTACTTC	CASSPQGGKTQYF
TRBV10-3	TRBD1	NA	TRBJ1-2	TGTGCCATCAGTGAGGCAGGGGGCAGTTCCTATGGCTACACCTTC	CAISEAGGSSYGYTF
TRBV3-1/TRBV3-2	NA	NA	TRBJ2-6	TGTGCCAGCAGCCAAGACTCCTCCGGGGCTGGGGCCAACGTCCTGACTTTC	CASSQDSSGAGANVLTF
TRBV30	NA	NA	TRBJ1-2	TGTGCCTGGAACAGGGAGTATGGCTACACCTTC	CAWNREYGYTF
TRBV3-1/TRBV3-2	NA	NA	TRBJ2-3	TGTGCCAGCAGCCCAGAATTTGGCAAACGCTCAGATACGCAGTATTTT	CASSPEFGKRSDTQYF
TRBV18	NA	NA	TRBJ2-7	TGTGCCAGCTCGGCGGGCGAAACCTACGAGCAGTACTTC	CASSAGETYEQYF
TRBV9	TRBD1	NA	TRBJ2-3	TGTGCCAGCAGCGACAGACAGGGATGGACAGATACGCAGTATTTT	CASSDRQGWTDTQYF
TRBV10-3	TRBD1	few	TRBJ1-5	TGTGCCATCAGTGCTACAGGGGGGGCTCAGCCCCAGCATTTT	CAISATGGAQPQHF
TRBV6-5	NA	NA	TRBJ2-3	TGTGCCAGCAGTCAACAGGGTTCCCTGGGGCAGTATTTT	CASSQQGSLGQYF
TRBV3-1/TRBV3-2	NA	NA	TRBJ2-1	TGTGCCAGCAGCCAAGAGGGCAGCGGCTACTCCTACAATGAGCAGTTCTTC	CASSQEGSGYSYNEQFF
TRBV10-3	TRBD2	NA	TRBJ2-1	TGTGCCATCAGGGGGGTAGCGGGGGTGGACAATGAGCAGTTCTTC	CAIRGVAGVDNEQFF
TRBV7-9	NA	NA	TRBJ2-7	TGTGCCAGCAGCTTAATTGGGGAGACCTACGAGCAGTACTTC	CASSLIGETYEQYF
TRBV7-8	NA	NA	TRBJ2-7	TGTGCCAGCAGCCCCCGAAGGGGAACCAGAGGATCCGAGCAGTACTTC	CASSPRRGTRGSEQYF
TRBV14	TRBD2	NA	TRBJ2-1	TGTGCCAGCAGCCAAGATCTAGCGGGAGGGCGTGACAATGAGCAGTTCTTC	CASSQDLAGGRDNEQFF
TRBV30	TRBD2	NA	TRBJ2-3	TGTGCCTGGAGGGGCGGGAGGTCTAGCACAGATACGCAGTATTTT	CAWRGGRSSTDTQYF
TRBV2	TRBD2	NA	TRBJ2-1	TGTGCCAGCAGTGAACCTCAACTAGCGAGAGCCTACAATGAGCAGTTCTTC	CASSEPQLARAYNEQFF
TRBV24-1	NA	NA	TRBJ2-7	TGTGCCACCAGTCTCGCGTTGGGAGGACGGCCCTCCTACGAGCAGTACTTC	CATSLALGGRPSYEQYF
TRBV9	NA	once	TRBJ1-2	TGTGCCAGCGGCGGGAGACTATATGGCTACACCTTC	CASGGRLYGYTF
TRBV19	TRBD1	NA	TRBJ1-3	TGTGCCAGTAGTGACACAGGGGGCGCCGGAAACACCATATATTTT	CASSDTGGAGNTIYF
TRBV15	TRBD1	NA	TRBJ1-6	TGTGCCACCAGCCCTCTTGGGACAGTGAATAATTCACCCCTCCACTTT	CATSPLGTVNNSPLHF
TRBV18	NA	NA	TRBJ2-3	TGTGCCAGCTCACGCCGGGAGAGCACAGATACGCAGTATTTT	CASSRRESTDTQYF